Below are 22 T cell receptor beta chains sequenced from a single sample in a study of CD8 T cells in Susac syndrome. Random hexamers primed reverse transcription of about 0.45 to 1 ug RNA. Each CDR3 protein is one row after TCRdb ran MiXCR on the immunoSEQ multiplex PCR reads. Of some 22,000 distinct CDR3 sequences listed, just under 95% are singletons. The sequenced sample was CD8+ T cells from PBMCs. These receptors originate from a human donor in good health.

The chain links TRBV12-3 or TRBV12-4 to TRBJ2-7; TRBD2 might be the D (5 bases). The germline V and J ends were trimmed by 6 bases and 5 bases, with 8 bases remaining between them. The CDR3 totals 11 residues. In nucleotides, the CDR3 is TGTGCCAGCAGCCCGGGGAACGAGCAGTACTTC. Its protein product is CASSPGNEQYF.

The rearrangement links TRBV20-1 to TRBJ1-6, with 7 positions matching TRBD1. V dropped 6 bases and J dropped 0; count of bases not matched to a gene: 8. Germline assignment: CDR1 DFQATT and CDR2 SNEGSKA (reference sequence). The CDR3 is made up of 16 amino acids. The CDR3 region has the DNA TGCAGTGCCCTCCGGGACAGAAGCTCCTATAATTCACCCCTCCACTTT. Translation: CSALRDRSSYNSPLHF.

V usage is TRBV11-2 and J usage is TRBJ2-2; D gene unclear. Trimming removed 4 bases at V and 4 bases at J, with 13 bases between. CDR3 length equals 15 residues. CDR1 and CDR2 from the germline V gene are SGHAT and FQNNGV. The DNA for the CDR3 is TGTGCCAGCAGCTGGGTCCCCTTGCTCACCGGGGAGCTGTTTTTT. Translated: CASSWVPLLTGELFF.

The J gene is TRBJ2-7, the V gene TRBV7-9; 10 nucleotides align to TRBD1. With 5 bases clipped from V and 2 bases from J, the junction kept 6 bases outside the gene matches. Germline CDR1 SEHNR, CDR2 FQNEAQ (reference sequence). The CDR3 length is 15 residues. CDR3 sequence: CASSNRDRGTYEQYF. The DNA of the CDR3 is TGTGCCAGCAGCAACCGGGACAGGGGAACCTACGAGCAGTACTTC.

The chain uses TRBV5-6 and TRBJ2-2; D is unresolved. Per germline, CDR1 SGHDT and CDR2 YYEEEE. The CDR3 covers 13 residues. The V and J ends lost 0 bases and 6 bases respectively, with 6 bases between them. The CDR3 sequence is CASSLGGAGELFF. In DNA, the CDR3 is TGTGCCAGCAGCTTGGGTGGCGCCGGGGAGCTGTTTTTT.

This chain links TRBV7-9 with TRBJ1-5; D is uncertain. This CDR3 has 12 amino acids. Trimming took 1 base from V and 4 from J, leaving 2 bases between them. From germline, CDR1 is SEHNR and CDR2 FQNEAQ (reference sequence). In nucleotides, the CDR3 is TGTGCCAGCAGCTTAGAGAATCAGCCCCAGCATTTT. Protein sequence: CASSLENQPQHF.

This chain connects TRBV4-3 to TRBJ1-4; D may be TRBD1 (5 bases). The germline V and J ends were trimmed by 1 base and 5 bases, with 11 bases remaining between them. This CDR3 contains 15 residues. Germline CDR1 is LGHNA and CDR2 is YSLEER. The CDR3 loop reads CASSQVAGRNEKLFF. The CDR3 nucleotides are TGCGCCAGCAGCCAAGTTGCGGGACGGAATGAAAAACTGTTTTTT.

The chain couples TRBV6-2 or TRBV6-3 to TRBJ2-1; 13 bases agree with TRBD2. Per germline, CDR1 MNHEY and CDR2 SVGEGT. V dropped 0 bases and J dropped 6; count of bases not matched to a gene: 5. CDR3 size: 17 residues. The DNA of the CDR3 is TGTGCCAGCAGTTACTCAACTAGCGGGGGGGTTGGCAATGAGCAGTTCTTC. Protein sequence: CASSYSTSGGVGNEQFF.

The rearrangement uses TRBV9 and TRBJ2-1; 10 nucleotides match TRBD2. Germline V gives CDR1 SGDLS, CDR2 YYNGEE. The CDR3 loop spans 14 amino acids. With 4 bases clipped from V and 8 bases from J, the junction kept 6 bases outside the gene matches. Here the CDR3 reads CASSYQRGGDEQFF. The CDR3 DNA is TGTGCCAGCAGCTATCAGCGGGGGGGCGATGAGCAGTTCTTC. Full variable domain (missing parts from reference TRBV9 and TRBJ2-1): DSGVTQTPKHLITATGQRVTLRCSPRSGDLSVYWYQQSLDQGLQFLIQYYNGEERAKGNILERFSAQQFPDLHSELNLSSLELGDSALYFCASSYQRGGDEQFFGPGTRLTVL.

In this sample, this clonotype turned up a few times. This CDR3 fails to terminate in the conserved phenylalanine or tryptophan, so it likely reflects a read error. V and J are TRBV27 and TRBJ2-7, with TRBD1 matching 8 bases. Germline V gives CDR1 MNHEY, CDR2 SMNVEV (reference sequence). This CDR3 region has 14 residues. V lost 4 bases, J lost 2 bases, and 4 bases stayed unmatched. For the CDR3, the DNA is TGTGCCAGCAGTTCTTACAGGGGGACCTACGAGCAGTACTTG. Its protein is CASSSYRGTYEQYL.

This clonotype was counted a single time. The chain has TRBV11-2 and TRBJ1-1; 9 nucleotides line up with TRBD1. From germline, CDR1 is SGHAT and CDR2 FQNNGV. The CDR3 covers 19 residues. V gave up 1 base and J gave up 1 base; unmatched junction bases: 13. This CDR3 is CASSLAGQGTEGTNTEAFF. The CDR3 bases are TGTGCCAGCAGCTTAGCTGGACAGGGGACTGAGGGAACGAACACTGAAGCTTTCTTT.

This clonotype has a single count. V and J are TRBV20-1 and TRBJ2-7, with D perhaps TRBD2 (6 bases). V was clipped by 2 bases and J by 4 bases, with 15 bases between them. CDR1 and CDR2 from the germline V gene are DFQATT and SNEGSKA (reference sequence). The CDR3 has 14 amino acids. The chain's CDR3 is CSARWRATGYEQYF. Written as DNA, the CDR3 is TGCAGTGCTAGATGGAGGGCCACCGGGTACGAGCAGTACTTC.

This CDR3 reads CASSVLAGGLDTQYF. The CDR3 DNA follows: TGTGCCAGCAGCGTTCTAGCGGGGGGTTTAGATACGCAGTATTTT. The chain recombines TRBV7-2 with TRBJ2-3, with 11 bases identical to TRBD2. The CDR3 is 15 residues long. Germline values: CDR1 SGHTA, CDR2 FQGNSA. Germline trimming cut 5 bases from V and 5 bases from J; bases unmatched to any gene: 6. Together with reference TRBV7-2 and TRBJ2-3, the CDR3 gives the full variable domain: GAGVSQSPSNKVTEKGKDVELRCDPISGHTALYWYRQSLGQGLEFLIYFQGNSAPDKSGLPSDRFSAERTGGSVSTLTIQRTQQEDSAVYLCASSVLAGGLDTQYFGPGTRLTVL.

J is TRBJ2-7 and V is TRBV4-1; D is possibly TRBD1 (7 bases). Germline assignment: CDR1 MGHRA and CDR2 YSYEKL. The CDR3 spans 16 residues. Trimming took 4 bases from V and 2 from J, leaving 18 bases between them. CDR3 nucleotide sequence: TGCGCCAGCAGCCTCGAGGGCGGGACAGCTACCTACGAGCAGTACTTC. It specifies CASSLEGGTATYEQYF.

This clonotype was found once. V is TRBV6-2 or TRBV6-3 and J is TRBJ2-1, with 10 bases that match TRBD2. Germline assignment: CDR1 MNHEY and CDR2 SVGEGT. The trim removed 4 bases at V and 8 bases at J, leaving 8 bases unmatched. This CDR3 has 15 residues. The CDR3: CASSFIPAGGDEQFF. CDR3 bases: TGTGCCAGCAGTTTCATCCCAGCGGGGGGGGATGAGCAGTTCTTC.

This clonotype occurred once. This chain links TRBV20-1 with TRBJ2-1; possibly TRBD2 for D (6 bases). Trimming cost V 3 bases and J 4 bases, with 16 bases left between them. CDR1 and CDR2 (germline): DFQATT, SNEGSKA (reference sequence). This CDR3 is 15 amino acids long. The CDR3 region is CSASWGYGGYNEQFF. The CDR3 bases are TGCAGTGCTAGTTGGGGATACGGGGGATACAATGAGCAGTTCTTC.

This CDR3 reads CASSRGGPDIQYF. The CDR3 DNA sequence: TGTGCCAGCAGCCGAGGGGGGCCCGACATTCAGTACTTC. The rearrangement uses TRBV7-6 and TRBJ2-4; the D gene could be TRBD1 or TRBD2 (6 bases each). Looked up from germline, CDR1 is SGHVS and CDR2 is FNYEAQ. V shed 5 bases and J shed 8 bases, with 13 bases lying between them. CDR3 length equals 13 residues.

V is TRBV7-9 and J is TRBJ2-4; D unclear. V was clipped by 7 bases and J by 7 bases, with 14 bases between them. The CDR3 contains 13 residues. Germline V CDR1 and CDR2: SEHNR, FQNEAQ (reference sequence). Here the CDR3 reads CASTQGMRNIQYF. CDR3 nucleotide sequence: TGTGCCAGCACCCAAGGGATGAGGAACATTCAGTACTTC.

This chain uses TRBV5-1 with TRBJ2-3; 15 bases fit TRBD2. V gave up 3 bases and J gave up 0 bases; unmatched junction bases: 14. Looked up from germline, CDR1 is SGHRS and CDR2 is YFSETQ. The CDR3 runs to 21 residues. CDR3 region: CASSSPGTSGGIPRSTDTQYF. The CDR3 DNA reads TGCGCCAGCAGCTCGCCCGGGACTAGCGGGGGGATACCCCGTAGCACAGATACGCAGTATTTT.

This chain connects TRBV5-5 to TRBJ1-6; D is unclear. The CDR3 totals 13 residues. The V end lost 4 bases, the J end lost 6 bases, and 8 bases lay between the germline ends. Germline assignment: CDR1 SGHKS and CDR2 YYEKEE (reference sequence). The CDR3 nucleotides read TGTGCCAGCAGCCATTTTGGTAATTCACCCCTCCACTTT. Translation gives CASSHFGNSPLHF.

This chain connects TRBV4-3 to TRBJ2-3; tentative D call: TRBD2 (6 bases). The germline CDR1 and CDR2 sequences are LGHNA and YSLEER. The V gene lost 4 bases and the J gene lost 3 bases, with 11 bases spanning the gap. CDR3 length: 14 residues. The CDR3 region has the DNA TGCGCCAGCAGCCTAGCGGCGCCTACAGATACGCAGTATTTT. Translating gives CASSLAAPTDTQYF.

This clonotype was recorded once. This chain uses TRBV7-9 with TRBJ2-7, with TRBD1 identical over 7 bases. The CDR3 totals 14 residues. The V segment lost 0 bases and the J segment 3 bases; nucleotides outside the gene matches: 2. CDR1 is SEHNR and CDR2 is FQNEAQ in the germline V gene (reference sequence). The CDR3 DNA sequence: TGTGCCAGCAGCTTAGCAGGGGGCAACTACGAGCAGTACTTC. Encoded protein: CASSLAGGNYEQYF.